The present TCR beta chain was sequenced within a study of identical twins. Germline V gives CDR1 SNHLY, CDR2 FYNNEI. V dropped 9 bases and J dropped 9; count of bases not matched to a gene: 7. The CDR3 is made up of 13 amino acids. Template switching added a universal primer site; cDNA carried unique molecular identifiers. In TCRdb, the 5' RACE reads were re-called with MiXCR into one record per CDR3 protein. The table lists about 530,000 distinct CDR3 sequences, 20% to 25% of them singletons, with around 0.48% in the top ten. This same sample was also taken into another study, of yellow fever vaccine responses in identical twins.

This chain links TRBV2 with TRBJ2-1, with 11 bases matching TRBD1. Sequences were obtained from CD4+ T cells sorted from blood. The receptor comes from a woman under 30 in good health. The CDR3, as DNA: TGTGCCAGTGTAGGGGACAGGGGGAGTGAGCAGTTCTTC. Amino acids: CASVGDRGSEQFF.